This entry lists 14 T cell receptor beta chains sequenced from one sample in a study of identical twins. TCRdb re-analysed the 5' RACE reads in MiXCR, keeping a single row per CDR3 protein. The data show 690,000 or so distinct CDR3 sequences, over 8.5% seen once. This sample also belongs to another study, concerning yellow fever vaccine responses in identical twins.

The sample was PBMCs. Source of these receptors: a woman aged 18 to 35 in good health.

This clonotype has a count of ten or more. For the CDR3, the DNA is TGTGCCAGCAGTTTATCGAGCGGAGAGACCCAGTACTTC. Translation gives CASSLSSGETQYF. V and J are TRBV27 and TRBJ2-5; possible D gene TRBD2, 5 bases. Between the trimmed V and J ends, which lost 0 bases and 4 bases, there was a span of 6 bases. This CDR3 region has 13 residues. CDR1 and CDR2 from the germline V gene are MNHEY and SMNVEV (reference sequence).

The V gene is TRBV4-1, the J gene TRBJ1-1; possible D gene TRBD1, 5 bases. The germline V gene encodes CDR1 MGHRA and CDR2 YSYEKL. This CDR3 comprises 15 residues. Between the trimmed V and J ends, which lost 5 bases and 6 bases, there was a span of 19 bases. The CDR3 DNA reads TGCGCCAGCAGCTACCGCGGTGGGAGGGGCCCTGAAGCTTTCTTT. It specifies CASSYRGGRGPEAFF.

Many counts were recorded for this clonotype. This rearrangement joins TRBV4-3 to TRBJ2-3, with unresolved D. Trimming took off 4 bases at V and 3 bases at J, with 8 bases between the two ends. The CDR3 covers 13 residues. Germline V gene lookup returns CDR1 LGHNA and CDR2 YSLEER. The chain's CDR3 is CASSPVLTDTQYF. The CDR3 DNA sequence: TGCGCCAGCAGCCCTGTGCTGACAGATACGCAGTATTTT.

The CDR3: CATSDRGQGIGYEQYF. DNA for the CDR3: TGTGCCACCAGTGACCGGGGACAGGGAATAGGGTACGAGCAGTACTTC. V is TRBV24-1 and J is TRBJ2-7, with 9 bases identical to TRBD1. CDR1 and CDR2 (germline): KGHDR, SFDVKD. V lost 4 bases and J lost 4; bases outside the gene matches: 10. The CDR3 extends over 16 amino acids.

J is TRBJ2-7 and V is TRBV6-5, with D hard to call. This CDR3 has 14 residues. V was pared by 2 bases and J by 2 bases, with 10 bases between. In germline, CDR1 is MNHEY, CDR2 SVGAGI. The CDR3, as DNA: TGTGCCAGCAGTTACCCAAACGAGGCCTACGAGCAGTACTTC. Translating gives CASSYPNEAYEQYF.

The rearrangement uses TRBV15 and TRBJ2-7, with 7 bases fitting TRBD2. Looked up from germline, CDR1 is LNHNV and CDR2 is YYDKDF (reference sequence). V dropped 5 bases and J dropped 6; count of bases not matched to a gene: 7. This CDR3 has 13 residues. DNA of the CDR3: TGTGCCACCAGCGTCGGGACTACCAGCGAGCAGTACTTC. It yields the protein CATSVGTTSEQYF. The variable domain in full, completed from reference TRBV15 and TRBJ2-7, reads DAMVIQNPRYQVTQFGKPVTLSCSQTLNHNVMYWYQQKSSQAPKLLFHYYDKDFNNEADTPDNFQSRRPNTSFCFLDIRSPGLGDTAMYLCATSVGTTSEQYFGPGTRLTVT.

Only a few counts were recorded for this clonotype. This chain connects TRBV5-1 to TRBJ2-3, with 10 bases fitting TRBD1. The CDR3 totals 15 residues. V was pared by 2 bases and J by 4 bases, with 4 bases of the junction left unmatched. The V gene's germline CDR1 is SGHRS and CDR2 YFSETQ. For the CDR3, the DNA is TGCGCCAGCAGCTTTGACAGGGGGCTCCCAGATACGCAGTATTTT. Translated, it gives CASSFDRGLPDTQYF.

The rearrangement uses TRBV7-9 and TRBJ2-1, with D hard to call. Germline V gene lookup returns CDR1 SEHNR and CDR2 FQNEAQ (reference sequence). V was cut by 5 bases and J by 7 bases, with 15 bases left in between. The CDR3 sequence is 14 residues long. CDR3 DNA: TGTGCCAGCAGCCCAAGAGCTTCGCGGAATGAGCAGTTCTTC. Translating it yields CASSPRASRNEQFF.

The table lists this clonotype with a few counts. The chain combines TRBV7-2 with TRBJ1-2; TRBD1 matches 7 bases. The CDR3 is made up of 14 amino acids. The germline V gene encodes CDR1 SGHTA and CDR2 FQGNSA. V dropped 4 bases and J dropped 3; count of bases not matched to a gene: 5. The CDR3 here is CASSSGTAYYGYTF. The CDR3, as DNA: TGTGCCAGCAGCTCCGGGACAGCCTACTATGGCTACACCTTC.

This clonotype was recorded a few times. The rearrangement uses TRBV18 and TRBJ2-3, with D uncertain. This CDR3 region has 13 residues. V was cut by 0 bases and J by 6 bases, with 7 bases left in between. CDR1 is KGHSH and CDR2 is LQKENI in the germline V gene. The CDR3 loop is CASSPPSRDTQYF. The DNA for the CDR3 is TGTGCCAGCTCACCACCCAGTCGCGATACGCAGTATTTT. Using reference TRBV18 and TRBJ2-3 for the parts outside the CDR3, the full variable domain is NAGVMQNPRHLVRRRGQEARLRCSPMKGHSHVYWYRQLPEEGLKFMVYLQKENIIDESGMPKERFSAEFPKEGPSILRIQQVVRGDSAAYFCASSPPSRDTQYFGPGTRLTVL.

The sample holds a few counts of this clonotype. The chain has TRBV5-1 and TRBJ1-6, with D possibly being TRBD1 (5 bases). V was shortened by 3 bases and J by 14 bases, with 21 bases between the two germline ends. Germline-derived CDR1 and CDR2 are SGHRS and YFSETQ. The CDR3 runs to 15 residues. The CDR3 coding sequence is TGCGCCAGCAGCTCTATGGAACGGGGCATTGTGGCCCTCCACTTT. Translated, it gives CASSSMERGIVALHF. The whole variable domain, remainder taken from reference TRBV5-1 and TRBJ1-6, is KAGVTQTPRYLIKTRGQQVTLSCSPISGHRSVSWYQQTPGQGLQFLFEYFSETQRNKGNFPGRFSGRQFSNSRSEMNVSTLELGDSALYLCASSSMERGIVALHFGNGTRLTVT.

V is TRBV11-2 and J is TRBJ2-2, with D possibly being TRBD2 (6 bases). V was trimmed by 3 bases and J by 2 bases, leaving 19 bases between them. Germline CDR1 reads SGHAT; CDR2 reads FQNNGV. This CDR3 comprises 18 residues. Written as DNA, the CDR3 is TGTGCCAGCAGCTTTCGGGGTAGCGGACGACCAAACACCGGGGAGCTGTTTTTT. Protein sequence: CASSFRGSGRPNTGELFF.

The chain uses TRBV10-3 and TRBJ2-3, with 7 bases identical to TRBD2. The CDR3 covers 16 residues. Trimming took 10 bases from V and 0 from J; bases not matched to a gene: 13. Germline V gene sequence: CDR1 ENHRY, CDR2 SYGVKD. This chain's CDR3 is CATLELWGGSTDTQYF. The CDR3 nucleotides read TGTGCCACGTTGGAACTCTGGGGGGGAAGCACAGATACGCAGTATTTT.

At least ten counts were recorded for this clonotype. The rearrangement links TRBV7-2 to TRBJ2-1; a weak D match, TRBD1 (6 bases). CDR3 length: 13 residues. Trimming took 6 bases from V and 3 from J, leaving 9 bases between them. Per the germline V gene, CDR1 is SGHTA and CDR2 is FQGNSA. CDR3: CASREGGYNEQFF. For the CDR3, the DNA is TGTGCCAGCAGGGAAGGGGGCTACAATGAGCAGTTCTTC.